This is a list of T cell receptor beta chains from one sample in a study of cytotoxic CD8 clonotypes in ibrutinib-treated CLL. Only in-frame clones appear in the TCRdb table, and some are missing; sequencing was by immunoSEQ multiplex PCR. The profile shows about 130,000 clones, around 80% of them singletons. The sequenced sample was PBMCs, obtained after 12 months of ibrutinib treatment. Every receptor here comes from a human donor with chronic lymphocytic leukemia. The CDR3 runs from the conserved cysteine through the conserved F or W. Each record gives: clone size, J gene, V gene, CDR3 protein. Clone size is given for some rows only: seen once, a few or many times, or a class if the clone is expanded.

clone size: -; J gene: TRBJ2-2; V gene: TRBV7-2; CDR3 protein: CASSPEGLAGGELFF
clone size: -; J gene: TRBJ1-4; V gene: TRBV7-6; CDR3 protein: CASSQTGNLDRGEKLFF
clone size: few; J gene: TRBJ2-7; V gene: TRBV7-3; CDR3 protein: CASSTLHSPYF
clone size: few; J gene: TRBJ2-5; V gene: TRBV18; CDR3 protein: CASSLRSEPYADLNF
clone size: -; J gene: TRBJ2-7; V gene: TRBV10-2; CDR3 protein: CASGRADYYEQYF
clone size: few; J gene: TRBJ1-5; V gene: TRBV10-3; CDR3 protein: CAINSDRGNQPQHF
clone size: -; J gene: TRBJ2-1; V gene: TRBV7-9; CDR3 protein: CASLAPMGEQFF
clone size: -; J gene: TRBJ2-7; V gene: TRBV30; CDR3 protein: CAWSAIEGGVKAFVGEQYF
clone size: -; J gene: TRBJ2-5; V gene: TRBV2; CDR3 protein: CASRPGSQETQYF
clone size: -; J gene: TRBJ1-1; V gene: TRBV5-1; CDR3 protein: CASRSGHSMNTEAFF
clone size: -; J gene: TRBJ2-7; V gene: TRBV11-2; CDR3 protein: CASSLMGQGFYEQYF
clone size: few; J gene: TRBJ2-1; V gene: TRBV20-1; CDR3 protein: CSAAYNEQFF
clone size: -; J gene: TRBJ2-7; V gene: TRBV7-2; CDR3 protein: CASSVSNVAYEQYF